This T cell receptor (beta chain) was observed in a study of blood T cells in healthy people across ages (dated by TCRdb to about 2015). For the study in its entirety: In model experiments, roughly one uniquely barcoded TCR beta cDNA molecule per two T cells was captured by template switching. The study measured age-related changes in TCR beta repertoire diversity using deep sequencing normalized with unique cDNA molecular identifiers. Two additional independent replicas of 1 million unique cDNA reads from the same blood draw were analyzed for two donors (one aged 18 to 29 and one aged 80 or older). Four age groups were formed from the donors: young (average approximately 15 years), middle-aged (around 39), aged (roughly 59) and long-lived (approximately 80). To avoid experimental bias, donors of different ages were distributed randomly across sequencing lanes. Overall results and qualifications from the work: Compared with the aged group, the long-lived group had more naive CD4+ T cells, fewer expanded clones and increased TCR diversity, a pattern suggesting age selection. There was a strong correlation between observed TCR beta diversity and the percentage of naive T cells measured by flow cytometry. Since profiling was done on bulk unsorted PBMCs, naive and antigen-experienced compartments could not be conclusively compared. Total diversity estimates from one million sequenced T cells were considered lower bounds and underestimates. Observed TCR beta diversity per million T cells fell roughly linearly with age, and a significant reduction was already apparent by age roughly 40. Donor CMV infection status was unknown, potentially confounding age-related changes in expanded clonotypes.

This clonotype was found once. No antigen is known for it. Per-base qualities were not stored, and no clone one base away is much larger. V gives up 1 base and J gives up 14 bases, and the segment between their germline ends measures 21 bases. The germline V gene supplies CDR1 LGHNA and CDR2 YNFKEQ. Measured from the cysteine to the phenylalanine, the CDR3 is 15 residues long. The kept DNA is CDR3 alone, 45 bases in frame from the first base. The approximately 40 donors, aged about 6 to 95 years, were systemically healthy Caucasian individuals from Russia. About 9.6 milliliters of peripheral blood were collected from each donor into EDTA-treated Vacutainer tubes. Ficoll-Paque density-gradient centrifugation was used to isolate PBMCs, with at least 7 million per sample. Trizol reagent was used to extract total RNA from PBMCs, with at least 6 micrograms per sample. Naive CD45RAhigh/CD27high T cell percentages were measured by flow cytometry on a PBMC aliquot from every donor.

Receptor amplification or capture employed 5' RACE. The sequencer was an Illumina HiSeq 2500. The second PCR ran for about 7 to 11 cycles and used a J-beta primer mix along with a sample-barcoded 5' primer. Each TCR beta cDNA molecule received a unique molecular identifier from a template-switch 5' adaptor carrying 12 random nucleotides. Each sample yielded at least 3 million CDR3-containing paired-end reads. First-strand cDNA was synthesized from all RNA with the Mint cDNA synthesis kit, primed by a TRBC-specific oligonucleotide. After uracil-DNA glycosylase treatment, a first 18-cycle PCR used universal primers M1SS and BC2_uni_R on all cDNA. Per the source publication's procedure: Each sample was normalized by randomly selecting 1 million high-quality reads, each carrying a distinct molecular identifier. Instead of being binned into consensus sequences, reads with shared molecular identifiers were discarded. MiTCR, run with a Q25 quality threshold and the strictest error-elimination algorithm, handled CDR3 identification, clonotype clustering and error correction. A nonparametric unseen species model with Euler transformation was used to estimate lower-bound total TCR beta diversity. TCRdb reanalyzed the raw reads on its own, using fastp at Q25 for trimming and MiXCR for clone calling, and kept in-frame beta chains. Entries that share a CDR3 protein sequence are merged under the most common genes and DNA. TCRdb, not the authors, supplied the V and J calls. In this sample the table shows hundreds of thousands of distinct CDR3 sequences, more than 45% of which occur a single time. The ten biggest clones cover about 20% of the sample.

This TCR was sampled from a man in his thirties or forties in good health. Sequenced sample: blood. The chain employs TRBV4-2 and TRBJ2-1, and possibly TRBD1, on 6 matching bases. The CDR3 is CASSQAANRVGAEFF. DNA sequence: TGTGCCAGCAGCCAAGCGGCGAACAGGGTGGGCGCCGAGTTCTTC.